The next 16 T cell receptor beta chains were all read from a single sample in a study of regulatory T cells in long-lasting Graves disease. Relying on iRepertoire HTBI primers and Arm-PCR of CDR3 regions, the team built TCR beta libraries. TCRdb re-called the multiplex PCR reads through MiXCR, storing one row per CDR3 protein. The profile covers fewer than 400,000 distinct CDR3 sequences, with less than 25% appearing a single time and under 25% taken by the ten largest. Time point in this sample: persistent/refractory GD, antithyroid drugs over 5 years with positive TRAb. The authors made the TCR library using RNA they extracted from PBMCs. The sequencing here drew on peripheral blood mononuclear cells (PBMCs), taken when the disease was refractory, from a patient treated with antithyroid drugs. Receptors originate from a female donor with Graves disease.

This clonotype was detected once. V and J are TRBV10-1 and TRBJ1-4; D may be TRBD1 (6 bases). V lost 0 bases and J 3 bases, leaving 8 bases between the germline ends. Germline assignment: CDR1 WNHNN and CDR2 SYGVQD (reference sequence). This CDR3 is 15 amino acids long. The DNA of the CDR3 is TGCGCCAGCAGTGAGTCGGGACAAGCTAATGAAAAACTGTTTTTT. This sequence encodes CASSESGQANEKLFF.

This clonotype has only a few counts. The chain is built from TRBV11-2 and TRBJ2-3; D gene unclear. Deletions cut 0 bases from V and 4 bases from J, with 8 bases between. The germline CDR1 and CDR2 sequences are SGHAT and FQNNGV. The CDR3 contains 14 residues. The CDR3 here is CASSLERLADTQYF. CDR3 nucleotides: TGTGCCAGCAGCTTAGAAAGATTGGCAGATACGCAGTATTTT.

This clonotype was observed many times. The V call is TRBV5-1, the J call TRBJ1-4; D perhaps matches TRBD1 (5 bases). Trimming pared 1 base from V and 2 bases from J, leaving 12 bases between. The V gene's germline CDR1 is SGHRS and CDR2 YFSETQ. The CDR3 is 16 amino acids. CDR3 coding DNA: TGCGCCAGCAGCTTGTCCCGACAGAACACTAATGAAAAACTGTTTTTT. It is translated as CASSLSRQNTNEKLFF. The full variable domain, completed using reference TRBV5-1 and TRBJ1-4, is KAGVTQTPRYLIKTRGQQVTLSCSPISGHRSVSWYQQTPGQGLQFLFEYFSETQRNKGNFPGRFSGRQFSNSRSEMNVSTLELGDSALYLCASSLSRQNTNEKLFFGSGTQLSVL.

This sequence joins TRBV2 and TRBJ2-1, with 10 bases that match TRBD2. There are 14 residues in the CDR3. Germline V gene data show CDR1 as SNHLY and CDR2 as FYNNEI. Germline trimming cut 4 bases from V and 8 bases from J; bases unmatched to any gene: 5. The CDR3 loop is CASSVIAGGDEQFF. The CDR3 DNA reads as TGTGCCAGCAGTGTTATAGCGGGAGGCGATGAGCAGTTCTTC. Drawing the rest from reference TRBV2 and TRBJ2-1, the complete variable domain is EPEVTQTPSHQVTQMGQEVILRCVPISNHLYFYWYRQILGQKVEFLVSFYNNEISEKSEIFDDQFSVERPDGSNFTLKIRSTKLEDSAMYFCASSVIAGGDEQFFGPGTRLTVL.

J is TRBJ1-5 and V is TRBV6-2 or TRBV6-3; a possible D gene is TRBD1 (6 bases). V lost 7 bases to trimming and J lost 2 bases, with 18 bases between them. Germline CDR1 and CDR2: MNHEY and SVGEGT. This CDR3 region has 16 residues. CDR3 protein: CASTKGGGAGNQPQHF. In DNA, the CDR3 is TGTGCCAGCACCAAAGGGGGGGGCGCCGGCAATCAGCCCCAGCATTTT.

This clonotype was picked up a small number of times. The V gene is TRBV12-3 or TRBV12-4, the J gene TRBJ2-7, with TRBD1 identical over 7 bases. This CDR3 comprises 15 residues. J gave up 4 bases and V 5 bases, and 11 bases lay outside the gene matches. CDR3 residues: CASSPSGQQLYEQYF. In nucleotides, the CDR3 is TGTGCCAGCAGTCCTTCGGGACAGCAACTTTACGAGCAGTACTTC.

This clonotype was found a few times. The chain carries TRBV6-2 or TRBV6-3 and TRBJ1-6; 7 bases align to TRBD1. CDR3 size: 17 residues. The germline gives CDR1 MNHEY, CDR2 SVGEGT. V trimming: 2 bases; J trimming: 8 bases; junction bases outside the gene matches: 12. The CDR3 sequence: CASSYGYPTGMDSPLHF. The CDR3 nucleotides read TGTGCCAGCAGTTACGGGTACCCGACAGGGATGGATTCACCCCTCCACTTT.

The gene calls are TRBV2 and TRBJ2-1; either TRBD1 or TRBD2 may supply D (5 bases each). This CDR3 is 13 amino acids long. Trimming cost V 3 bases and J 15 bases, with 18 bases left between them. Germline V gene data show CDR1 as SNHLY and CDR2 as FYNNEI. This chain's CDR3 is CASSEGDHHRSFF. The CDR3 bases are TGTGCCAGCAGTGAGGGGGACCACCATCGATCGTTCTTC.

This clonotype appeared many times. The V call is TRBV7-2, the J call TRBJ2-5; 7 nucleotides align to TRBD2. V lost 5 bases, J lost 2 bases, and 8 bases stayed unmatched. Germline values: CDR1 SGHTA, CDR2 FQGNSA. The CDR3 totals 15 residues. The CDR3 DNA sequence: TGTGCCAGCAGCGTCCAAACTAGCGCGCAAGAGACCCAGTACTTC. Its translation: CASSVQTSAQETQYF.

This clonotype was detected many times. The chain employs TRBV11-2 and TRBJ1-1, with no clear D. This CDR3 contains 12 residues. Germline CDR1 and CDR2: SGHAT and FQNNGV. V was shortened by 5 bases and J by 4 bases, with 8 bases between the two germline ends. CDR3 residues: CASSNQGTEAFF. CDR3 DNA: TGTGCCAGCAGCAACCAAGGCACTGAAGCTTTCTTT. The entire variable domain, with the rest obtained from reference TRBV11-2 and TRBJ1-1, is as follows: EAGVAQSPRYKIIEKRQSVAFWCNPISGHATLYWYQQILGQGPKLLIQFQNNGVVDDSQLPKDRFSAERLKGVDSTLKIQPAKLEDSAVYLCASSNQGTEAFFGQGTRLTVV.

The sample holds a few counts of this clonotype. The rearrangement joins TRBV5-4 to TRBJ2-7; D may be TRBD1 or TRBD2 (6 bases each). The CDR3 is 13 residues long. V lost 4 bases, J lost 7 bases, and 15 bases lay in between. Germline loops: CDR1 SGHNT, CDR2 YYREEE (reference sequence). The CDR3 region has the DNA TGTGCCAGCAGCATTACAGGGACTCAAGAGCAGTACTTC. Protein sequence: CASSITGTQEQYF.

The J gene is TRBJ1-5, the V gene TRBV10-3; the match to TRBD1 covers 9 bases. Germline V lookup: CDR1 ENHRY, CDR2 SYGVKD. The junction had 4 bases not matched to a gene; V was cut back by 2 bases and J by 5 bases. The length of the CDR3 is 15 residues. DNA of the CDR3: TGTGCCATCAGTGAGGGGACAGGGCCCTATCAGCCCCAGCATTTT. Its protein product is CAISEGTGPYQPQHF.

The gene calls are TRBV29-1 and TRBJ2-7, with D possibly being TRBD1 (7 bases). Looked up from germline, CDR1 is SQVTM and CDR2 is ANQGSEA. V was pared by 3 bases and J by 2 bases, with 17 bases between. The CDR3 has 15 amino acids. Here the CDR3 DNA reads TGCAGCGTTGATTTGGAGGGGGCGGGCGCCTACGAGCAGTACTTC. Translation gives CSVDLEGAGAYEQYF.

This clonotype was seen only a few times. The chain uses TRBV7-6 and TRBJ1-5; 8 nucleotides agree with TRBD1. After removal of 4 bases from V and 7 bases from J, the junction contained 6 bases not matched to a gene. The CDR3 sequence is 14 residues long. The germline gives CDR1 SGHVS, CDR2 FNYEAQ. The CDR3 here is CASSSGGAGQPQHF. DNA of the CDR3: TGTGCCAGCAGCTCAGGGGGCGCCGGGCAGCCCCAGCATTTT.

This clonotype turned up a few times. The junction shows a germline mismatch at one end, possibly a read error. V is TRBV7-7 and J is TRBJ2-1; a weak D match, TRBD2 (6 bases). CDR3 size: 14 residues. Looked up from germline, CDR1 is SSHAT and CDR2 is FNYEAQ (reference sequence). CDR3 protein: CASSYNGGANEQFF. The CDR3 coding sequence is TGTGCTAGCAGTTATAACGGGGGAGCAAATGAGCAGTTCTTC.

This clonotype was detected only a few times. The V call is TRBV7-9, the J call TRBJ1-1; D gene ambiguous. Trimming pared 2 bases from V and 1 base from J, leaving 11 bases between. Germline V lookup: CDR1 SEHNR, CDR2 FQNEAQ (reference sequence). The CDR3 contains 15 residues. The chain's CDR3 is CASSLSVTPNTEAFF. The DNA for the CDR3 is TGTGCCAGCAGCTTATCTGTGACACCGAACACTGAAGCTTTCTTT.